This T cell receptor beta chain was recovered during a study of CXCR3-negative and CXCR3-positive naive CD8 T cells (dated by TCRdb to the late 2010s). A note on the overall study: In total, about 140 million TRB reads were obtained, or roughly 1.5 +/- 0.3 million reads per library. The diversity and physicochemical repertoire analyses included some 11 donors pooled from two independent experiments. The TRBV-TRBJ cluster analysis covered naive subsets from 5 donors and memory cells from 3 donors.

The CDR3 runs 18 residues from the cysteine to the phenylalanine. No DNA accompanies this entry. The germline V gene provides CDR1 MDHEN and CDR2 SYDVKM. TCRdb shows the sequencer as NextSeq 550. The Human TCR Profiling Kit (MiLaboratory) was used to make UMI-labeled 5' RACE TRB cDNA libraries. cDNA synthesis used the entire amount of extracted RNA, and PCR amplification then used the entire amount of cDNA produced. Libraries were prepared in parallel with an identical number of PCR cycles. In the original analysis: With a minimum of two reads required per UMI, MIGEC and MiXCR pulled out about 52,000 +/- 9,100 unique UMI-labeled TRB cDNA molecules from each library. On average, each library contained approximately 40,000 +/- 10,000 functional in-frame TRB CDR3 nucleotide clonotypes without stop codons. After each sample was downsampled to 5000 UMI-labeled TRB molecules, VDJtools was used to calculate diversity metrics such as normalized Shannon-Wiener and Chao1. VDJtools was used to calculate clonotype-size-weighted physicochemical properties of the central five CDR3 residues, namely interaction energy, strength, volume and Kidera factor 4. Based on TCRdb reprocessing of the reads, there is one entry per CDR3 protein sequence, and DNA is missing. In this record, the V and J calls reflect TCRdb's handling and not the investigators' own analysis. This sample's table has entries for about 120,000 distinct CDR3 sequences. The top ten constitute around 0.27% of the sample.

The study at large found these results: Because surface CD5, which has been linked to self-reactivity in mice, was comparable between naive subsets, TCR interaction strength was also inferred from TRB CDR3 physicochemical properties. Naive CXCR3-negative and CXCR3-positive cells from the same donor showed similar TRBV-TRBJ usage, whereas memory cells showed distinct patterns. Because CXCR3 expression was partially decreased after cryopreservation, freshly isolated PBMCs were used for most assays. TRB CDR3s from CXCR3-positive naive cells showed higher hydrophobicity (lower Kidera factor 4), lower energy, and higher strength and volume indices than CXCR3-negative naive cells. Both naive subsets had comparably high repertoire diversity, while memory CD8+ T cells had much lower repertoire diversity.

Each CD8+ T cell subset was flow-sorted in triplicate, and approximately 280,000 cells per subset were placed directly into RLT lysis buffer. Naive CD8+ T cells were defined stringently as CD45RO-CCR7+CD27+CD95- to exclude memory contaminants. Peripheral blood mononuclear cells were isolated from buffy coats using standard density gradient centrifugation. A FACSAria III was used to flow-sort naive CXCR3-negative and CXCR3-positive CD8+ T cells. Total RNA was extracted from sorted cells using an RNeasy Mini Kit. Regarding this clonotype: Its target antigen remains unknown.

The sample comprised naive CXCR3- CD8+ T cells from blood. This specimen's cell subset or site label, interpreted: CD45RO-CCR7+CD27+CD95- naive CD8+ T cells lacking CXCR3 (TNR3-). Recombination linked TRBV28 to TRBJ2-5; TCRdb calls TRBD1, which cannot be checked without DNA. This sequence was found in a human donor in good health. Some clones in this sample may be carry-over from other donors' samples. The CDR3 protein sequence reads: CASSFPGTGAKYQETQYF.